The entry that follows covers one TCR beta chain sequence. The antigen is unknown. The sample originates from a study of T cell responses to AZD1222 COVID-19 vaccine. Sequenced by immunoSEQ multiplex PCR; TCRdb stores in-frame clones only, minus some. The sample gives more than 75,000 clones, about nine tenths of which show up once; less than 6% is in the top ten. The germline V gene has CDR1 MDHEN and CDR2 SYDVKM. V lost 6 bases and J 7 bases, leaving 10 bases between the germline ends. The CDR3 is made up of 11 amino acids. Findings and limits, study-wide: Repertoire sampling occurred only after the peak T cell response.

The genes are TRBV28 and TRBJ2-7; D remains ambiguous. The receptor comes from an adult who received the AZD1222 COVID-19 vaccine. The sample was peripheral blood, taken 28 days after the second AZD1222 dose. In DNA, the CDR3 is TGTGCCAGCAGGGCTCTGGAGGAGCAGTACTTC. Encoded protein: CASRALEEQYF.